The 29 T cell receptor beta chains below come from one sample, sequenced in a study of cytomegalovirus exposure and HLA in healthy donors. Profiling relied on immunoSEQ multiplex PCR, and the TCRdb table lists in-frame clones only, not all of them. Seen here are approximately 230,000 clones, roughly 84% observed once, and the top ten hold about 12%. Sequenced material: PBMCs. Every receptor here comes from a man between 18 and 29 years old in good health and CMV-seropositive.

The J gene is TRBJ2-7, the V gene TRBV10-1; TRBD2 agrees at 11 bases. Unmatched junction bases numbered 5, after V lost 5 bases and J lost 5 bases. In germline, CDR1 is WNHNN, CDR2 SYGVQD (reference sequence). This CDR3 has 14 amino acids. The CDR3 sequence is CASSPASGRHEQYF. CDR3 coding DNA: TGCGCCAGCAGTCCGGCTAGCGGGAGGCACGAGCAGTACTTC.

V usage is TRBV5-1 and J usage is TRBJ2-1; D tentatively fits TRBD1 or TRBD2 (5 bases each). CDR1 and CDR2 (germline): SGHRS, YFSETQ. The ends were cut back, 0 bases at V and 5 bases at J, with 12 bases in the middle. This CDR3 contains 15 residues. The CDR3 DNA is TGCGCCAGCAGCTTGGCCGGGACGTCAAACAATGAGCAGTTCTTC. Translated, it gives CASSLAGTSNNEQFF.

V is TRBV6-6 and J is TRBJ1-5, with TRBD1 as a possible D gene (6 bases). The CDR3 has 15 amino acids. Per the germline V gene, CDR1 is MNHNY and CDR2 is SVGAGI (reference sequence). Trimming took 6 bases from V and 5 from J, leaving 17 bases between them. Written as DNA, the CDR3 is TGTGCCAGCAGACCGGGCGGGCAGGGGCATCAGCCCCAGCATTTT. Its protein is CASRPGGQGHQPQHF.

The rearrangement joins TRBV28 to TRBJ1-2, with D maybe TRBD1 (5 bases). CDR1 is MDHEN, CDR2 SYDVKM, per germline. The V gene lost 4 bases and the J gene lost 4 bases, with 13 bases spanning the gap. The CDR3 has 14 amino acids. CDR3 region: CASSSGPAGYGYTF. The CDR3 DNA is TGTGCCAGCAGTTCAGGGCCCGCCGGCTATGGCTACACCTTC.

J is TRBJ1-4 and V is TRBV27, with D maybe TRBD1 (5 bases). Germline V gives CDR1 MNHEY, CDR2 SMNVEV (reference sequence). V lost 9 bases to trimming and J lost 7 bases, with 15 bases between them. The CDR3 has 13 residues. CDR3 sequence reads: CASRPGGFEKLFF. The CDR3 DNA reads as TGTGCCAGTAGACCCGGGGGGTTTGAAAAACTGTTTTTT.

V and J are TRBV27 and TRBJ1-5; D is unclear. Between the trimmed V and J ends, which lost 3 bases and 5 bases, there was a span of 8 bases. This CDR3 has 13 amino acids. The germline V gene encodes CDR1 MNHEY and CDR2 SMNVEV (reference sequence). The CDR3 DNA sequence: TGTGCCAGCAGTTTGTACGAGGATCAGCCCCAGCATTTT. As protein: CASSLYEDQPQHF.

The genes are TRBV28 and TRBJ1-2, with D unresolved. Germline CDR1 and CDR2: MDHEN and SYDVKM. Deletions cut 4 bases from V and 7 bases from J, with 13 bases between. This CDR3 has 13 amino acids. In DNA form, the CDR3 reads TGTGCCAGCAGTTGGACCCAACCCTCTGGCTACACCTTC. As protein: CASSWTQPSGYTF.

This rearrangement joins TRBV6-5 to TRBJ2-7; 12 bases are a match to TRBD1. Germline V gene lookup returns CDR1 MNHEY and CDR2 SVGAGI. The CDR3 extends over 16 amino acids. Trimming at V came to 2 bases and at J to 4 bases, leaving 6 bases not matched to a gene. The chain's CDR3 is CASSYLGTGGSYEQYF. Here the CDR3 DNA reads TGTGCCAGCAGTTACCTAGGGACAGGGGGCTCGTACGAGCAGTACTTC.

The chain couples TRBV5-1 to TRBJ2-1, with TRBD2 identical over 10 bases. The V gene end was trimmed by 4 bases and the J gene end by 5 bases; junction bases not matched to a gene: 6. The germline V gene has CDR1 SGHRS and CDR2 YFSETQ. The CDR3 length is 15 residues. The CDR3, as DNA: TGCGCCAGCAGCGCTAGCGGGAGTTCGGACAATGAGCAGTTCTTC. It translates to CASSASGSSDNEQFF.

CDR3 sequence: CATEPLAGLGDTQYF. DNA for the CDR3: TGTGCCACCGAACCGCTAGCGGGGCTGGGAGATACGCAGTATTTT. The rearrangement links TRBV27 to TRBJ2-3; TRBD2 agrees at 9 bases. This CDR3 has 15 residues. V lost 10 bases to trimming and J lost 5 bases; unmatched junction nucleotides: 13. From germline, CDR1 is MNHEY and CDR2 SMNVEV (reference sequence).

J is TRBJ2-6 and V is TRBV18, with 8 nucleotides matching TRBD1. CDR1 is KGHSH, CDR2 LQKENI, per germline. With V trimmed by 3 bases and J by 1 base, 8 bases remained unmatched. The CDR3 spans 18 residues. CDR3 region: CASSPWTGYGSGANVLTF. As DNA, the CDR3 is TGTGCCAGCTCACCGTGGACAGGGTACGGGTCTGGGGCCAACGTCCTGACTTTC.

This clone was observed a handful of times. The chain couples TRBV7-2 to TRBJ1-5; weak D call: TRBD1 (5 bases). The CDR3 is 13 residues long. Trimming cost V 5 bases and J 8 bases, with 13 bases left between them. Looked up from germline, CDR1 is SGHTA and CDR2 is FQGNSA. The CDR3 nucleotides read TGTGCCAGCAGCCTCTCCTTGGGGGAGCCCCAGCATTTT. As protein: CASSLSLGEPQHF.

The chain combines TRBV28 with TRBJ2-7; 10 nucleotides align to TRBD2. The germline V gene encodes CDR1 MDHEN and CDR2 SYDVKM. The CDR3 totals 17 residues. V lost 3 bases, J lost 3 bases, and 11 bases stayed unmatched. CDR3 DNA sequence: TGTGCCAGCAGTTTCGGGGGGACTAGCGAAAGGGTCTACGAGCAGTACTTC. Encoded protein: CASSFGGTSERVYEQYF.

This chain joins TRBV9 and TRBJ2-1; TRBD2 matches 10 bases. With 0 bases clipped from V and 8 bases from J, the junction kept 8 bases outside the gene matches. The CDR3 is 16 amino acids. Germline V CDR1 and CDR2: SGDLS, YYNGEE. CDR3 DNA: TGTGCCAGCAGCGTAGGAGCTAGCGGGAGTGTGGATGAGCAGTTCTTC. Protein: CASSVGASGSVDEQFF. The variable domain in full, completed from reference TRBV9 and TRBJ2-1, reads DSGVTQTPKHLITATGQRVTLRCSPRSGDLSVYWYQQSLDQGLQFLIQYYNGEERAKGNILERFSAQQFPDLHSELNLSSLELGDSALYFCASSVGASGSVDEQFFGPGTRLTVL.

The chain couples TRBV5-8 to TRBJ2-7; D possibly uses TRBD1 or TRBD2 (5 bases each). The CDR3 is 13 amino acids. Germline CDR1 and CDR2: SGHTS and YDEGEE. The ends were cut back, 1 base at V and 5 bases at J, with 10 bases in the middle. CDR3 DNA sequence: TGTGCCAGCAGCTTGATGGGGGATGACGAGCAGTACTTC. Its protein is CASSLMGDDEQYF.

V is TRBV30 and J is TRBJ1-1; D uncertain. This CDR3 region has 11 residues. Germline V gene lookup returns CDR1 GTSNPN and CDR2 SVGIG (reference sequence). Trimming removed 5 bases at V and 2 bases at J, with 6 bases between. CDR3 sequence: CAWGRNTEAFF. The CDR3 bases are TGTGCCTGGGGAAGAAACACTGAAGCTTTCTTT.

The rearrangement links TRBV4-1 to TRBJ1-2; D is possibly TRBD1 (5 bases). This CDR3 is 14 amino acids long. The V end lost 2 bases, the J end lost 3 bases, and 10 bases lay between the germline ends. Germline V gives CDR1 MGHRA, CDR2 YSYEKL. In DNA, the CDR3 is TGCGCCAGCAGCCAACCCGGGACGTACTATGGCTACACCTTC. Its translation is CASSQPGTYYGYTF.

This clone was picked up one time. This rearrangement joins TRBV7-9 to TRBJ1-2; TRBD1 matches at 7 bases. The CDR3 is 14 amino acids. Germline CDR1 and CDR2: SEHNR and FQNEAQ (reference sequence). The trim removed 5 bases at V and 3 bases at J, leaving 6 bases unmatched. CDR3 region: CASSPGTAHYGYTF. CDR3 coding DNA: TGTGCCAGCAGCCCCGGGACAGCTCACTATGGCTACACCTTC.

The rearrangement joins TRBV28 to TRBJ1-4; D ambiguous. CDR3 length: 12 amino acids. Germline-derived CDR1 and CDR2 are MDHEN and SYDVKM. Trimming left V 7 bases short and J 0 bases short, with 3 bases between. In DNA form, the CDR3 reads TGTGCCAGCAAACCAACTAATGAAAAACTGTTTTTT. This gives the protein CASKPTNEKLFF.

V and J are TRBV9 and TRBJ1-2; TRBD1 agrees at 10 bases. Per germline, CDR1 SGDLS and CDR2 YYNGEE. CDR3 length: 14 residues. The V gene end was trimmed by 4 bases and the J gene end by 8 bases; junction bases not matched to a gene: 8. In DNA, the CDR3 is TGTGCCAGCAGCAACCCTGGACAGGGGGAAGGCTACACCTTC. It is translated as CASSNPGQGEGYTF.

The rearrangement joins TRBV5-1 to TRBJ2-5; 13 positions match TRBD2. The CDR3 covers 16 residues. The V and J ends lost 6 bases and 1 base, in that order; junction bases with no gene match: 6. Germline values: CDR1 SGHRS, CDR2 YFSETQ. CDR3 loop: CASNPRLAGGQETQYF. The DNA of the CDR3 is TGCGCCAGCAACCCTAGACTAGCGGGGGGCCAAGAGACCCAGTACTTC.

V and J are TRBV11-3 and TRBJ2-1; D perhaps matches TRBD2 (7 bases). The germline CDR1 and CDR2 sequences are SGHNT and YENEEA. V lost 5 bases and J 7 bases, leaving 18 bases between the germline ends. This CDR3 is built from 15 residues. This chain's CDR3 is CASSLRGGAVNEQFF. CDR3 DNA sequence: TGTGCCAGCAGCCTCCGTGGGGGGGCGGTTAATGAGCAGTTCTTC.

The gene calls are TRBV30 and TRBJ2-7; weak D call: TRBD1 (6 bases). The V and J ends lost 2 bases and 3 bases respectively, with 14 bases between them. The V gene's germline CDR1 is GTSNPN and CDR2 SVGIG (reference sequence). The CDR3 is 14 residues long. The CDR3 is CAWSKVAQGYEQYF. The CDR3 DNA sequence: TGTGCCTGGAGTAAGGTAGCACAGGGCTACGAGCAGTACTTC.

The rearrangement uses TRBV6-6 and TRBJ1-1, with D tentatively TRBD1 (5 bases). The CDR3 sequence is 15 residues long. In germline, CDR1 is MNHNY, CDR2 SVGAGI (reference sequence). V lost 5 bases, J lost 0 bases, and 13 bases lay in between. CDR3: CASSRPGTLNTEAFF. The CDR3 DNA reads TGTGCCAGCAGTCGCCCCGGGACCTTGAACACTGAAGCTTTCTTT.

In DNA form, the CDR3 reads TGTGCCAGCAGCTTACAGGCCCCAGGGACCGGGGAGCTGTTTTTT. It specifies CASSLQAPGTGELFF. The chain uses TRBV7-3 and TRBJ2-2, with D possibly matching TRBD1 (5 bases). CDR1 and CDR2 from the germline V gene are SGHTA and FQGTGA. The CDR3 contains 15 residues. Trimming shortened V by 2 bases and J by 5 bases, and 12 bases separated the two germline ends. The variable domain in full, completed from reference TRBV7-3 and TRBJ2-2, reads GAGVSQTPSNKVTEKGKYVELRCDPISGHTALYWYRQSLGQGPEFLIYFQGTGAADDSGLPNDRFFAVRPEGSVSTLKIQRTERGDSAVYLCASSLQAPGTGELFFGEGSRLTVL.

The rearrangement uses TRBV2 and TRBJ2-1, with D tentatively TRBD1 (5 bases). Per germline, CDR1 SNHLY and CDR2 FYNNEI. This CDR3 is built from 13 residues. The V end lost 8 bases, the J end lost 10 bases, and 18 bases lay between the germline ends. In DNA, the CDR3 is TGTGCCAGCGAATTCCAGGGTACTAAAGAGCAGTTCTTC. Residues: CASEFQGTKEQFF.

The chain carries TRBV28 and TRBJ2-7; 8 bases are a match to TRBD1. V shed 1 base, J shed 1 base, and the junction held 9 bases outside the gene matches. Germline loops: CDR1 MDHEN, CDR2 SYDVKM. The CDR3 totals 17 residues. The CDR3: CASSLFWGTGYSYEQYF. CDR3 bases: TGTGCCAGCAGTTTATTTTGGGGGACAGGATATTCCTACGAGCAGTACTTC. Together with reference TRBV28 and TRBJ2-7, the CDR3 gives the full variable domain: DVKVTQSSRYLVKRTGEKVFLECVQDMDHENMFWYRQDPGLGLRLIYFSYDVKMKEKGDIPEGYSVSREKKERFSLILESASTNQTSMYLCASSLFWGTGYSYEQYFGPGTRLTVT.

The rearrangement uses TRBV10-1 and TRBJ1-1, with 9 bases identical to TRBD1. Losses at the gene ends were 3 bases for V and 5 bases for J; bases not matched to a gene: 7. The CDR3 consists of 15 residues. Germline CDR1 WNHNN, CDR2 SYGVQD (reference sequence). The CDR3 region is CASSETTGGKTEAFF. The CDR3 DNA is TGCGCCAGCAGTGAAACGACAGGGGGGAAGACTGAAGCTTTCTTT.

The chain is built from TRBV29-1 and TRBJ2-7; 13 bases map to TRBD2. Germline loops: CDR1 SQVTM, CDR2 ANQGSEA. This CDR3 contains 15 residues. With 4 bases clipped from V and 6 bases from J, the junction kept 9 bases outside the gene matches. The chain's CDR3 is CSVGNGLAGEGEQYF. CDR3 sequence (DNA): TGCAGCGTTGGCAACGGACTAGCGGGAGAAGGCGAGCAGTACTTC.